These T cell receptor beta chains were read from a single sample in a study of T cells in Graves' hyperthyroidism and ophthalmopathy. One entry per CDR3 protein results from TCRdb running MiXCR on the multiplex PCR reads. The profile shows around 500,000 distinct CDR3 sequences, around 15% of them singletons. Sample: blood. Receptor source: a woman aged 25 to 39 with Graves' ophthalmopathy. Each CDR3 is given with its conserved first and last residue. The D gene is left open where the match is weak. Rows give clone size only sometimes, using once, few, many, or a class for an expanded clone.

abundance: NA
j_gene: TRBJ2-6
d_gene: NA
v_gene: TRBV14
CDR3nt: TGTGCCAGCAGCCGAACGGGGGCCAACGTCCTGACTTTC
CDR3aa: CASSRTGANVLTF

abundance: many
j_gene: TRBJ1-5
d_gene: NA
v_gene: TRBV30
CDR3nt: TGTGCCTGGAGTGTACGGGGGGGGGTTGGCAATCAGCCCCAGCATTTT
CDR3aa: CAWSVRGGVGNQPQHF

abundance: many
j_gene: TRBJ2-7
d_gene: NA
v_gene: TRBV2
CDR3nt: TGTGCCAGCAGGTCCGATCACTACGAGCAGTACTTC
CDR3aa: CASRSDHYEQYF

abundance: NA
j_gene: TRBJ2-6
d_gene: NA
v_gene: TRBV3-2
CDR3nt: TGTGCCAGGGGCGTGACAGGATTCTGGGTCGCCAACGTCCTGACTTTC
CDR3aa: CARGVTGFWVANVLTF

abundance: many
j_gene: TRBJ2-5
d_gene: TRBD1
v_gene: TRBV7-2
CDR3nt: TGTGCCAGCACCAGGGACAGGATCCAAGAGACCCAGTACTTC
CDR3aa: CASTRDRIQETQYF

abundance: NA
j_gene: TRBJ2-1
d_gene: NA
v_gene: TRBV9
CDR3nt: TGTGCCAGCAGCGTAGCTGGGGTTCCGTACAGTGAGCAGTTCTTC
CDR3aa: CASSVAGVPYSEQFF

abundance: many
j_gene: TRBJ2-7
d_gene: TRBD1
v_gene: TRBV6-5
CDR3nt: TGTGCCAGCAGTTACCTGGACAGGGTGGGTGAGCAGTACTTC
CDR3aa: CASSYLDRVGEQYF

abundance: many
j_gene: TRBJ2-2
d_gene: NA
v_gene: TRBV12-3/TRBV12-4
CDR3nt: TGTGCCAGCAGTTTCTCAGGGATCGCATCCGGGGAGCTGTTTTTT
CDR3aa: CASSFSGIASGELFF

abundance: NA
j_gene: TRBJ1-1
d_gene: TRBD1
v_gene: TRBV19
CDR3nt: TGTGCCACTACAGGGGGTCTGAACACTGAAGCTTTCTTT
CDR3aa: CATTGGLNTEAFF

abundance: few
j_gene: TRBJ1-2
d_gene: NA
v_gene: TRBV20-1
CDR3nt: TGCAGTGCTAGCGGCCCAGGGGCGAACTATGGCTACACCTTC
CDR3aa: CSASGPGANYGYTF